These T cell receptor beta chains were read from a single sample in a study of OX40 agonist ivuxolimab in advanced cancers. Produced via immunoSEQ multiplex PCR; TCRdb's table is partial and in-frame only. The sample includes more than 35,000 clones, 85% to 90% seen only once; the top ten take 2.4%. This sample comprised CD4+ or CD8+ T cells sorted from blood, obtained in a trial of the OX40 agonist ivuxolimab. The origin of the receptors is an adult with an advanced solid tumor such as melanoma, head and neck, liver or kidney cancer. Each CDR3 is given with its conserved first and last residue. Each record gives: CDR3 DNA, CDR3 protein, D gene, V gene, clone size, J gene. The D gene is left open where the match is weak. Size tells how often a clone was seen (once, few, many) or the class of an expanded clone, and some rows leave it out.

CDR3nt: TGTGCCAGCAGCACGGGGACAGGGGGATTCTACGAGCAGTACTTC
CDR3aa: CASSTGTGGFYEQYF
d_gene: TRBD1
v_gene: TRBV7-9
abundance: .
j_gene: TRBJ2-7

CDR3nt: TGTGCCAGCAGCGGTGACAAATATAGCAATCAGCCCCAGCATTTT
CDR3aa: CASSGDKYSNQPQHF
d_gene: .
v_gene: TRBV7-9
abundance: .
j_gene: TRBJ1-5

CDR3nt: TGCGCCAGCAGTCGGGGGACTCTAGGGAGGGGTAATGAGCAGTTCTTC
CDR3aa: CASSRGTLGRGNEQFF
d_gene: TRBD2
v_gene: TRBV4-1
abundance: .
j_gene: TRBJ2-1

CDR3nt: TGTGCCAGCAGCCCCGGGGCCAACGTCCTGACTTTC
CDR3aa: CASSPGANVLTF
d_gene: .
v_gene: TRBV11-2
abundance: .
j_gene: TRBJ2-6

CDR3nt: TGCGCCAGCAGCCAAGAGGTTCTGGGAGGTGGCACTGAAGCTTTCTTT
CDR3aa: CASSQEVLGGGTEAFF
d_gene: .
v_gene: TRBV4-3
abundance: .
j_gene: TRBJ1-1

CDR3nt: TGTGCTAGTGGAACCGGGACACCCTGGGACGAGCAGTACTTC
CDR3aa: CASGTGTPWDEQYF
d_gene: .
v_gene: TRBV12-5
abundance: .
j_gene: TRBJ2-7

CDR3nt: TGTGCCAGCAGCTTCCGGGCCCCAACCCGTGGGACTGAAGCTTTCTTT
CDR3aa: CASSFRAPTRGTEAFF
d_gene: .
v_gene: TRBV11-2
abundance: once
j_gene: TRBJ1-1

CDR3nt: TGTGCCATCAGGGAAAACACTGAAGCTTTCTTT
CDR3aa: CAIRENTEAFF
d_gene: .
v_gene: TRBV10-3
abundance: .
j_gene: TRBJ1-1

CDR3nt: TGCGCCAGCAGCTTGTACGGGGGGCGGCAAGAGACCCAGTACTTC
CDR3aa: CASSLYGGRQETQYF
d_gene: .
v_gene: TRBV5-1
abundance: .
j_gene: TRBJ2-5

CDR3nt: TGTGCCACCAGAGTGGACCTGAGGGAGACCCAGTACTTC
CDR3aa: CATRVDLRETQYF
d_gene: .
v_gene: TRBV15
abundance: .
j_gene: TRBJ2-5

CDR3nt: TGTGCTAGTGGTTTGGTGGATGAGCAGTTCTTC
CDR3aa: CASGLVDEQFF
d_gene: .
v_gene: TRBV12-5
abundance: .
j_gene: TRBJ2-1

CDR3nt: TGTGCCAGCAGCTCAAGTCAGGGATCGGGGACCGGGGAGCTGTTTTTT
CDR3aa: CASSSSQGSGTGELFF
d_gene: .
v_gene: TRBV9
abundance: .
j_gene: TRBJ2-2

CDR3nt: TGTGCCATCAAAGGTAGCATCGATTCACCCCTCCACTTT
CDR3aa: CAIKGSIDSPLHF
d_gene: .
v_gene: TRBV10-3
abundance: .
j_gene: TRBJ1-6

CDR3nt: TGTGCCAGCAGCCAAGATCTCGGCGGGGGGGGCACAGATACGCAGTATTTT
CDR3aa: CASSQDLGGGGTDTQYF
d_gene: TRBD2
v_gene: TRBV4-2
abundance: .
j_gene: TRBJ2-3

CDR3nt: TGTGCCTGGAGTGATTCAGGGGGGGCCTCCTACGAGCAGTACTTC
CDR3aa: CAWSDSGGASYEQYF
d_gene: .
v_gene: TRBV30
abundance: .
j_gene: TRBJ2-7

CDR3nt: TGTGCCAGCTCACCACCAACCAAGACCTACGAGCAGTACTTC
CDR3aa: CASSPPTKTYEQYF
d_gene: .
v_gene: TRBV18
abundance: .
j_gene: TRBJ2-7

CDR3nt: TGCAGCGTTGGGGGGGGGCGAACGAACACCGGGGAGCTGTTTTTT
CDR3aa: CSVGGGRTNTGELFF
d_gene: .
v_gene: TRBV29-1
abundance: .
j_gene: TRBJ2-2

CDR3nt: TGTGCCAGCAGCCCCCGGGACGCCTCCTACGAGCAGTACTTC
CDR3aa: CASSPRDASYEQYF
d_gene: .
v_gene: TRBV9
abundance: .
j_gene: TRBJ2-7

CDR3nt: TGTGCCAGCAGCTTGGGGGGACAGGAAGAGACCCAGTACTTC
CDR3aa: CASSLGGQEETQYF
d_gene: TRBD1
v_gene: TRBV5-4
abundance: once
j_gene: TRBJ2-5

CDR3nt: TGTGCCTGGAGTGGGCGGGGACTAGCGGGGGTTAAGACCCAGTACTTC
CDR3aa: CAWSGRGLAGVKTQYF
d_gene: TRBD2
v_gene: TRBV30
abundance: .
j_gene: TRBJ2-5

CDR3nt: TGTGCCTGGAGTGTTTCCCGGGACCTCCGAACCAATGAGCAGTTCTTC
CDR3aa: CAWSVSRDLRTNEQFF
d_gene: .
v_gene: TRBV30
abundance: few
j_gene: TRBJ2-1

CDR3nt: TGTGCCAGCAGTGAAGCGGGGGACTATGGCTACACCTTC
CDR3aa: CASSEAGDYGYTF
d_gene: .
v_gene: TRBV6-1
abundance: few
j_gene: TRBJ1-2

CDR3nt: TGTGCCAGCAGCCTGACCGGGACTACGCAAGAGACCCAGTACTTC
CDR3aa: CASSLTGTTQETQYF
d_gene: TRBD2
v_gene: TRBV11-1
abundance: once
j_gene: TRBJ2-5

CDR3nt: TGTGCCAGCTCACCAGGGACAACTAATGAAAAACTGTTTTTT
CDR3aa: CASSPGTTNEKLFF
d_gene: .
v_gene: TRBV18
abundance: .
j_gene: TRBJ1-4

CDR3nt: TGTGCCAGCAGCTCGTCGAACAGGGGTAACGGCTACACCTTC
CDR3aa: CASSSSNRGNGYTF
d_gene: TRBD1
v_gene: TRBV7-2
abundance: .
j_gene: TRBJ1-2

CDR3nt: TGTGCCAGCAGCTTCCGTGGCGGGGACTACAATGAGCAGTTCTTC
CDR3aa: CASSFRGGDYNEQFF
d_gene: .
v_gene: TRBV5-5
abundance: .
j_gene: TRBJ2-1

CDR3nt: TGCGCCAGCAGGGGACAGGTCCCCATCCGAGAGCAGTACTTC
CDR3aa: CASRGQVPIREQYF
d_gene: TRBD1
v_gene: TRBV10-1
abundance: .
j_gene: TRBJ2-5

CDR3nt: TGTGCCACCTCAGACAGGGGGAATCAGCCCCAGCATTTT
CDR3aa: CATSDRGNQPQHF
d_gene: TRBD1
v_gene: TRBV19
abundance: .
j_gene: TRBJ1-5

CDR3nt: TGTGCCACCAGCAGAGATCCCGCCACGACAGAGCACGAGCAGTACTTC
CDR3aa: CATSRDPATTEHEQYF
d_gene: .
v_gene: TRBV15
abundance: .
j_gene: TRBJ2-7

CDR3nt: TGTGCCATCAGTGAGTCGACCAGGACTAGCTCCTACAATGAGCAGTTCTTC
CDR3aa: CAISESTRTSSYNEQFF
d_gene: TRBD2
v_gene: TRBV10-3
abundance: .
j_gene: TRBJ2-1

CDR3nt: TGTGCCAGCAGTCCCGGGCCCCCGTTCCTCTATGAGCAGTTCTTC
CDR3aa: CASSPGPPFLYEQFF
d_gene: .
v_gene: TRBV2
abundance: once
j_gene: TRBJ2-1

CDR3nt: TGTGCCAGCAGCTTAGATAGCGGGGGGGCCTACGAGCAGTACTTC
CDR3aa: CASSLDSGGAYEQYF
d_gene: TRBD2
v_gene: TRBV7-6
abundance: .
j_gene: TRBJ2-7

CDR3nt: TGTGCCAGCAGCTCGAAGACGACTAGCGGGCCAGGTGAGCAGTTCTTC
CDR3aa: CASSSKTTSGPGEQFF
d_gene: TRBD2
v_gene: TRBV7-2
abundance: .
j_gene: TRBJ2-1

CDR3nt: TGCGCCAGCAGCCCAGGGATAGCGGCAGCGGGGGGCACAGATACGCAGTATTTT
CDR3aa: CASSPGIAAAGGTDTQYF
d_gene: TRBD2
v_gene: TRBV4-1
abundance: once
j_gene: TRBJ2-3

CDR3nt: TGCAGTGCGGACAGCCCGGATGGCTACACCTTC
CDR3aa: CSADSPDGYTF
d_gene: .
v_gene: TRBV20-1
abundance: .
j_gene: TRBJ1-2

CDR3nt: TGTGCCAGTAGTGGAAAGGGGGGCGGCAATCAGCCCCAGCATTTT
CDR3aa: CASSGKGGGNQPQHF
d_gene: .
v_gene: TRBV19
abundance: .
j_gene: TRBJ1-5

CDR3nt: TGTGCCAGCAGCCTAAATTGGGACCGCACCCAAGAGACCCAGTACTTC
CDR3aa: CASSLNWDRTQETQYF
d_gene: .
v_gene: TRBV7-9
abundance: once
j_gene: TRBJ2-5

CDR3nt: TGTGCCAGCAGCGCCGGGACAGATCCCTCCTACGAGCAGTACTTC
CDR3aa: CASSAGTDPSYEQYF
d_gene: TRBD1
v_gene: TRBV9
abundance: few
j_gene: TRBJ2-7

CDR3nt: TGTGCCAGCAGCCCACAGGGGAGCGATCAGCCCCAGCATTTT
CDR3aa: CASSPQGSDQPQHF
d_gene: TRBD1
v_gene: TRBV6-6
abundance: .
j_gene: TRBJ1-5

CDR3nt: TGTGCCAGCAGTTACTCCGGGACAGGGAACAATTCACCCCTCCACTTT
CDR3aa: CASSYSGTGNNSPLHF
d_gene: TRBD1
v_gene: TRBV6-5
abundance: .
j_gene: TRBJ1-6

CDR3nt: TGTGCCAGCAGCCGGCCGGGACAGGCGAACACCGGGGAGCTGTTTTTT
CDR3aa: CASSRPGQANTGELFF
d_gene: TRBD1
v_gene: TRBV11-2
abundance: once
j_gene: TRBJ2-2

CDR3nt: TGTGCCAGCAGCTCGACAGGGGATACGCAGTATTTT
CDR3aa: CASSSTGDTQYF
d_gene: TRBD1
v_gene: TRBV7-9
abundance: once
j_gene: TRBJ2-3

CDR3nt: TGTGCCAGCATGACAGGTCTCCGAGAGACCCAGTACTTC
CDR3aa: CASMTGLRETQYF
d_gene: .
v_gene: TRBV2
abundance: once
j_gene: TRBJ2-5

CDR3nt: TGTGCCAGCTCACGGGGACGTTCGGTGGCCGGGGAAAAACTGTTTTTT
CDR3aa: CASSRGRSVAGEKLFF
d_gene: .
v_gene: TRBV18
abundance: .
j_gene: TRBJ1-4

CDR3nt: TGTGCCAGCAGCACGGACAGGGTGTCAGAGACCCAGTACTTC
CDR3aa: CASSTDRVSETQYF
d_gene: TRBD1
v_gene: TRBV11-2
abundance: .
j_gene: TRBJ2-5

CDR3nt: TGCGCCAGCAGCTTGGCCCCGACAGGGGGCTGGGTTGAAGCTTTCTTT
CDR3aa: CASSLAPTGGWVEAFF
d_gene: TRBD1
v_gene: TRBV5-1
abundance: .
j_gene: TRBJ1-1

CDR3nt: TGTGCCTGGAGTGTACCGGCCAGCGTAAATGAAAAACTGTTTTTT
CDR3aa: CAWSVPASVNEKLFF
d_gene: .
v_gene: TRBV30
abundance: .
j_gene: TRBJ1-4

CDR3nt: TGTGCCAGCAGTCAACCAATGGGGCACAGGGGGGACTATAATTCACCCCTCCACTTT
CDR3aa: CASSQPMGHRGDYNSPLHF
d_gene: TRBD1
v_gene: TRBV27
abundance: .
j_gene: TRBJ1-6

CDR3nt: TGTGCCAGCAGCCAGGGACAGGGCTATGGCTACACCTTC
CDR3aa: CASSQGQGYGYTF
d_gene: TRBD1
v_gene: TRBV7-3
abundance: .
j_gene: TRBJ1-2

CDR3nt: TGTGCCAGCAGCTTATCTGTGGCTAGCGGGGGGGCCGATGCTGAGCAGTTCTTC
CDR3aa: CASSLSVASGGADAEQFF
d_gene: TRBD2
v_gene: TRBV7-2
abundance: once
j_gene: TRBJ2-1

CDR3nt: TGTGCCAGCAGCCCACCCAGAGGGCAGGTTACTGAAGCTTTCTTT
CDR3aa: CASSPPRGQVTEAFF
d_gene: .
v_gene: TRBV6-5
abundance: .
j_gene: TRBJ1-1

CDR3nt: TGTGCCAGCAACTCCGTAAGGACAGCCTTCTACGAGCAGTACTTC
CDR3aa: CASNSVRTAFYEQYF
d_gene: .
v_gene: TRBV28
abundance: .
j_gene: TRBJ2-7

CDR3nt: TGTGCCAGCAGGGCTCAACAGGGGGCACACTATGGCTACACCTTC
CDR3aa: CASRAQQGAHYGYTF
d_gene: TRBD1
v_gene: TRBV7-2
abundance: .
j_gene: TRBJ1-2

CDR3nt: TGTGCCAGCAGCATCACCCCAGCCTCCAATCAGCCCCAGCATTTT
CDR3aa: CASSITPASNQPQHF
d_gene: .
v_gene: TRBV9
abundance: .
j_gene: TRBJ1-5

CDR3nt: TGTGCCAGCAGCGTAGACCAGGGGAATTCACCCCTCCACTTT
CDR3aa: CASSVDQGNSPLHF
d_gene: .
v_gene: TRBV9
abundance: .
j_gene: TRBJ1-6